Here is one T cell receptor (beta chain) with its context. This receptor's antigen is unknown. The record has no base qualities; no much larger clone is one base away. The library was prepared using the immunoSEQ multiplex PCR assay. For the multiplex PCR, a mixture combining 60 forward primers for TCR Vbeta segments and 13 reverse primers for TCR Jbeta segments was used. A multiplex PCR assay on genomic DNA amplified the CDR3 region of rearranged TCR beta genes. On the Illumina HiSeq System, the amplified TCR beta libraries were sequenced as 87-base-pair reads. The authors' analysis ran thus. In a later analysis, 70 million to 95 million unique TCR beta chains were counted across the 650 to 700 repertoires, and roughly 10 million of these chains were shared by at least two donors. Raw reads were error-corrected and collapsed into unique sequences by a nearest-neighbor algorithm in which closely related sequences were merged to remove PCR and sequencing errors. Alignment of CDR3 sequences to IMGT reference sequences was used to assign V, D and J gene segments. For a sequence to be retained, a match of at least six nucleotides to both a V gene segment and a J gene segment was required. A rearrangement was called productive if the CDR3 had no stop codons and remained in frame with V and J, and every other rearrangement was called non-productive. Following IMGT convention, CDR3 was defined as the stretch from the second conserved V-encoded cysteine to the conserved J-encoded phenylalanine. The earlier analysis of about 610 of the donors excluded sequences that lacked an unambiguous match to a single V gene segment. In an earlier analysis of approximately 590 of the donors, V segments were called functional above 56.7% productive rearrangements and were called segregating when the between-donor standard deviation exceeded 5%. To diagnose cytomegalovirus status from the catalog of TCR beta chain sequences, a statistical classification framework was built. In a later analysis, TCR nucleotide sequences were compared against IMGT/GENE-DB human TR gene sequences so that V and J genes could be assigned. The TCRdist pipeline was used in a later analysis to assign CDR3 sequences and most-parsimonious VDJ recombination scenarios. In a later analysis, each TCR beta chain was defined by its CDR3 amino acid sequence together with its V-gene family, and reads lacking a unique V-gene family were excluded. To address suspected cross-contamination and a sequencing artifact, a later analysis removed roughly 640 highly shared, low-generation-probability nucleotide sequences. In a later analysis, a clonal expansion index was calculated for each public chain from normalized within-repertoire ranks of inferred template counts. Generation probabilities in a later analysis came from a VDJ recombination model fitted to out-of-frame rearrangements, and those results were checked against IGoR. In a later analysis, hypergeometric tests were used to score TCR-TCR, TCR-HLA and TCR-CMV co-occurrence, with a repertoire-size bias correction applied to TCR pairs. False discovery rates were estimated in a later analysis by permuting HLA or CMV assignments 20 times. In a later analysis, co-occurring TCRs were grouped with DBSCAN, and TCRdist sequence similarity was added when clustering was performed within HLA-allele-positive subsets. Repertoires with fewer than 30,000 or more than 120,000 public chains were left out of co-occurrence clustering, as were five repertoires with anomalous nucleotide sharing. This is the immuneACCESS table as TCRdb keeps it, with only in-frame sequences that have V and J called. A part of the clones is gone; compared with another copy, unresolved V genes explain less than half, and the rest is unexplained. V, J and clone size reflect that table, while D and trimming were determined from the DNA. This sample comprises 150,000 to 200,000 clones, roughly three quarters of them detected only once. Of the sample, 8% to 10% is held by the ten largest clones.

The data are from a study of cytomegalovirus exposure and HLA in healthy donors (dated by TCRdb to 2016 to 2017). A note on the overall study: An earlier analysis of around 600 of the donors reported 276 Gb of sequence data and 117 million unique TCR beta sequences from 150 million to 200 million T cells. An earlier analysis of approximately 580 of the donors used high-throughput TCR beta sequencing to judge whether each TCR beta V gene segment behaved as functional or pseudogenic. The genetic ancestry cluster associated with self-reported Caucasian donors included 80% to 90% of the roughly 410 genotyped donors. The later analysis used no new phenotypic data to find candidate immune exposures, relying instead on TCR beta sequences and their occurrence across donors. Along with the approximately 700-subject first cohort, a separate validation cohort of over a hundred different subjects was used. Across 300 to 400 genotyped donors of the cohort, an average of about 200,000 unique TCR beta nucleotide sequences per donor were sequenced, and about a sixth of those sequences were non-productive. High-throughput TCR immunosequencing, statistical association of individual TCRs with disease status, and machine learning were combined to predict cytomegalovirus infection status. Roughly 5 DR-DQ haplotypes were treated as single units for association and clustering because of strong linkage in the cohort. Every discovery cohort repertoire had been produced on one sequencing platform. Donor age, sex, ethnicity and CMV serostatus were compiled alongside the repertoire data. The study used immunosequencing to profile the T cell repertoires of 670 or so subjects and linked those repertoires to cytomegalovirus serostatus. Typing coverage varied by locus: roughly 620-640 donors for A, B, C, DRB1 and DQB1; around 560 for DQA1; some 610 for DPA1; around 450 for DPB1. In a later genetic analysis, genome-wide SNP genotypes for about three fifths of the roughly 670 donors were used, and that subset was treated as a discovery cohort. HLA typing covered class I and class II loci at four-digit resolution. The aim of the study was to test whether cataloging public T cell receptors could identify signatures of past pathogen exposure. In a later analysis, previously published TCR beta repertoires from about 670 donors were re-analyzed and high-resolution HLA genotyping was added so that TCR occurrence patterns could be studied. About 320 gigabases of sequencing data and 70 million to 100 million unique TCR sequences were included in an early release covering over 600 HLA-typed donors.

The cohort comprised some 700 healthy bone marrow donors. At the time of sampling, every cohort member was nominally healthy, though immune exposures that went unrecorded were likely present. The donor tested CMV seropositive and was one of the 289 seropositive cohort members. A peripheral blood sample was provided by each donor, and peripheral blood mononuclear cells were used for TCR beta sequencing. The Qiagen DNeasy Blood Extraction Kit was used to extract genomic DNA from the blood cell samples. The paper as a whole reports these results and caveats: Over 15 rarely observed V segments, including chromosome 9 orphons, were excluded from the earlier analysis of about 500 of the donors because counts were too low. Presence/absence analyses assumed roughly uniform sequencing depth across donors, an assumption that may not hold. Linkage disequilibrium might explain the correlated functional status among segregating V segments, but an unknown experimental factor could not be excluded. Immune exposure information for the cohort was limited to CMV serostatus. According to the authors, the approach could potentially be generalized to other disease states and immunological phenotypes. A further reported finding was that TCR beta sequences accurately predicted the HLA-A and HLA-B alleles for most subjects in the first cohort. A later analysis found that most CMV-associated TCR beta chains appeared HLA-restricted, with HLA associations seemingly driven largely by CMV exposure. In an earlier analysis of around 600 of the donors, most TCR beta V segments were observed in productive rearrangements about 90% or about 30% of the time, broadly matching IMGT annotations. In a later analysis, several top co-occurrence clusters were reported to appear linked to parvovirus B19, influenza, CMV and Epstein-Barr virus. The 87-base-pair reads could not distinguish some IMGT-functional V segments, including TRBV6-2 and TRBV6-3, so those segments were excluded. Compared with the roughly 720-donor mean, donors in an Asian-associated ancestry cluster had fewer N-insertions in productive TCRs, according to a later genetic analysis. In vitro tests confirmed that a few of the cytomegalovirus-associated TCR beta chains recognize cytomegalovirus antigens. While some public TCRs were present in many individuals, most TCR sequences turned up only very rarely across donors. In a later analysis, the rate of TCR association differed among HLA loci, with DRB1 alleles having the most associated TCRs and HLA-C alleles having the fewest. In both the original and validation cohorts, the classifier was reported to diagnose cytomegalovirus status with high specificity and sensitivity. A group of highly shared sequence variants was considered likely to be a technical artifact of the sequencing pipeline. HLA typing was unavailable for some donors at each locus, so association tests used only the typed subset. Only TCR beta chains were sequenced in this cohort, and the absence of alpha or paired-chain data limited detectable features. At a false discovery rate of 0.05, a later analysis linked 15,000 to 20,000 TCR beta sequences to specific HLA alleles. V-gene and J-gene trimming of TCR beta chains was associated with a missense DCLRE1C variant in a later genetic analysis, and the association was replicated in an independent cohort. In a later analysis, HLA-associated TCR beta chains were found to be more clonally expanded and to have lower generation probabilities than equally common non-associated chains. Strong co-occurrence of HLA alleles, especially DR and DQ, made assigning TCR associations to individual alleles difficult. The study listed around 160 TCR beta chains as associated with cytomegalovirus.

The germline V gene (reference sequence) gives CDR1 as SEHNR and CDR2 as FQNEAQ. The CDR3 spans 11 residues, from the cysteine through the phenylalanine. Left in the record is the CDR3 DNA by itself, 33 bases read in frame from the first base. Trimming takes 3 bases from V and 7 bases from J, and the germline ends sit 7 bases apart. The sequence links TRBV7-9 to TRBJ2-7, with no reliable assignment of the D segment. The receptor was derived from a man aged 18 to 30 in good health and CMV-seropositive. What was sequenced was PBMCs. CDR3 sequence: CASSFAEEQYF. The nucleotide sequence is given as TGTGCCAGCAGCTTCGCGGAAGAGCAGTACTTC.